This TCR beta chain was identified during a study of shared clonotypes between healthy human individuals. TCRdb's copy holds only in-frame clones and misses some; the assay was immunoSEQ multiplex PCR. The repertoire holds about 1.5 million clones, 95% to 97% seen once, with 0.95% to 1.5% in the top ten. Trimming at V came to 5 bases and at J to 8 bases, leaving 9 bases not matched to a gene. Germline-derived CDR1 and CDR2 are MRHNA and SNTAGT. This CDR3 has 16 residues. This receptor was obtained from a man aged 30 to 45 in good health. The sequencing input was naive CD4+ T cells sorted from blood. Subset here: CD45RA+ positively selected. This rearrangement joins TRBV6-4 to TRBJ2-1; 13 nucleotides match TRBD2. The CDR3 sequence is CASSTTGLAGLYEQFF. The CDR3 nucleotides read TGTGCCAGCAGTACTACGGGACTAGCGGGACTCTATGAGCAGTTCTTC.